The clone carrying this T cell receptor beta chain was picked up many times. This sample was included in a study of early T cells in non-severe SARS-CoV-2 infection. TCRdb re-analysed the 5' RACE reads in MiXCR, keeping a single row per CDR3 protein. The table lists 40,000 to 55,000 distinct CDR3 sequences, 3% to 4% of them singletons. V was pared by 3 bases and J by 2 bases, with 9 bases of the junction left unmatched. Looked up from germline, CDR1 is SGHRS and CDR2 is YFSETQ. The CDR3 contains 18 residues. The chain joins TRBV5-1 to TRBJ2-6; 9 positions agree with TRBD1. The sequenced sample consisted of whole blood. This clonotype was sampled from an adult who was a healthcare worker with PCR-confirmed SARS-CoV-2 infection or an uninfected control (not recorded which). DNA for the CDR3: TGCGCCAGCAGCTCACCCGGGACAGGGTTCGCTGGGGCCAACGTCCTGACTTTC. Amino acids: CASSSPGTGFAGANVLTF.